The clone carrying this TCR beta chain showed up just once. This entry is derived from a study of blood T cell repertoires in COVID-19. Study-wide background: COVID-19 samples from acute and convalescent phases originated in the United States, Italy and Spain. PBMCs, B-cell-depleted T cells, or T cells were the source of the cDNA or gDNA that made up the material.

Looked up from germline, CDR1 is LNHDA and CDR2 is SQIVND (reference sequence). This CDR3 spans 15 amino acids. The V gene end was trimmed by 6 bases and the J gene end by 1 base; junction bases not matched to a gene: 5. Per the authors' pipeline: Amplification with reference gene primers provided the estimates of nucleated cell counts. Assay used: immunoSEQ multiplex PCR; TCRdb lists only in-frame clones, some missing. V, J and clone size reflect that table, while D and trimming were determined from the DNA. The table shows 200,000 to 300,000 clones, with 90% occurring only once. This receptor was obtained from a woman in her 40s with acute or convalescent COVID-19. Sequenced input: peripheral blood. This chain connects TRBV19 to TRBJ2-2; 7 nucleotides line up with TRBD1. The CDR3, as DNA: TGTGCCAGTAGAGTGGGGACAGAGAACACCGGGGAGCTGTTTTTT. Amino acids: CASRVGTENTGELFF.